This T cell receptor (beta chain) emerged from a study of OX40 agonist ivuxolimab in advanced cancers. Repertoires were generated with immunoSEQ multiplex PCR, while TCRdb's copy carries only in-frame clones and drops some. This sample has roughly 93,000 clones, with about 91% found just once. This CDR3 comprises 13 residues. Trimming pared 2 bases from V and 0 bases from J, leaving 5 bases between. Germline V gene sequence: CDR1 GTSNPN, CDR2 SVGIG (reference sequence). The chain recombines TRBV30 with TRBJ1-3; D is unresolved. The receptor comes from an adult with an advanced solid tumor such as melanoma, head and neck, liver or kidney cancer. Sequences were derived from CD4+ or CD8+ T cells sorted from blood, sampled in a trial of the OX40 agonist ivuxolimab. The CDR3: CAWSWSSGNTIYF. The CDR3 region has the DNA TGTGCCTGGAGTTGGAGCTCTGGAAACACCATATATTTT.